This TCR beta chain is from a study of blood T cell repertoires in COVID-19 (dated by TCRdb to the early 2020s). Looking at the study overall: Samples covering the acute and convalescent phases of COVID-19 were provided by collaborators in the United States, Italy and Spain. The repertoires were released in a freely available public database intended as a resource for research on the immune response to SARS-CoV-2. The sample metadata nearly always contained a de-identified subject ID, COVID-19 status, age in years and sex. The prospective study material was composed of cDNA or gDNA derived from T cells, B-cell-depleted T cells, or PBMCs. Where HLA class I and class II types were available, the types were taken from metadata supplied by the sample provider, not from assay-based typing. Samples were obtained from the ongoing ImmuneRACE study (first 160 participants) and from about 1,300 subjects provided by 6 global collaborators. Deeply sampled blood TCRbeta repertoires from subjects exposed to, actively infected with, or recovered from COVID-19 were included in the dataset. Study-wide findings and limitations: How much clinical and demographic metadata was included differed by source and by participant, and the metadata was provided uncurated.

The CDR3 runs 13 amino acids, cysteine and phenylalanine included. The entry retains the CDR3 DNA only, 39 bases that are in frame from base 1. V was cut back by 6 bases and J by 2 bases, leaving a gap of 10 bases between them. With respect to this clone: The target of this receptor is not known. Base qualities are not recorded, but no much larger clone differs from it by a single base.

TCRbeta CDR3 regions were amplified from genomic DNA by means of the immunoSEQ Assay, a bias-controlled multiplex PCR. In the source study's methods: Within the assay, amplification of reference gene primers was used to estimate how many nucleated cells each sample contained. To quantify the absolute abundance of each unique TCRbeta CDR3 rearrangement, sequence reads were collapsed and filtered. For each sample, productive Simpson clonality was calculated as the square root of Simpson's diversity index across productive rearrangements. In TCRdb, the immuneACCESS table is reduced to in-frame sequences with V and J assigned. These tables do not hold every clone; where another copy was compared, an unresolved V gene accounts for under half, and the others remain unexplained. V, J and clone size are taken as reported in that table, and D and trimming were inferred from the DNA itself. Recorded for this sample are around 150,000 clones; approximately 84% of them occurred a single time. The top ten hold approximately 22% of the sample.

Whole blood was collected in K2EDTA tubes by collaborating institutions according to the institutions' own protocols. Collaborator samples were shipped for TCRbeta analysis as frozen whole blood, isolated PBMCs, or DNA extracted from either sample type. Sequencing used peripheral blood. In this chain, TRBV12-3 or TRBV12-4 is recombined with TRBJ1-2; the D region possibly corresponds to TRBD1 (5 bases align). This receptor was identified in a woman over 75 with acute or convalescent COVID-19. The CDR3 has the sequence CASSSGRNYGYTF. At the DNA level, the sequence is TGTGCCAGCAGCTCAGGGAGGAACTATGGCTACACCTTC.